Each of the 5 T cell receptor beta chains below was sequenced from the same sample in a study of PD-L1 blockade in urothelial cancer. Specified time point: pretreatment peripheral blood. Method: immunoSEQ multiplex PCR; TCRdb's copy keeps in-frame clones and lacks some. The repertoire holds around 50,000 clones, with around four fifths as singletons. The material sequenced was PBMCs, taken around atezolizumab (anti-PD-L1) treatment. Receptor source: a man aged 45-65 years with urothelial cancer.

The chain couples TRBV5-7 to TRBJ2-4, with D possibly matching TRBD2 (5 bases). TRBV5-7 is marked as an open reading frame, function uncertain. The CDR3 runs 16 residues. Trimming left V 4 bases short and J 1 base short, with 15 bases between. The CDR3 loop is CASSPTTFRAKNIQYF. DNA for the CDR3: TGTGCCAGCAGCCCGACTACCTTCCGGGCCAAAAACATTCAGTACTTC.

The table lists this clone with a few counts. The V and J genes are TRBV4-3 and TRBJ2-7; TRBD1 is a possible D gene (5 bases). The CDR3 runs 14 residues. V lost 1 base and J lost 3, with 10 bases in between. CDR1 and CDR2 from the germline V gene are LGHNA and YSLEER. CDR3 residues: CASSQAQGNYEQYF. The CDR3 DNA sequence: TGCGCCAGCAGCCAAGCCCAGGGAAACTACGAGCAGTACTTC.

V gene TRBV11-2 combines with J gene TRBJ2-5, with 7 positions matching TRBD2. Germline values: CDR1 SGHAT, CDR2 FQNNGV. CDR3 length: 18 amino acids. The junction had 15 bases not matched to a gene; V was cut back by 5 bases and J by 0 bases. The CDR3 sequence: CASSASPGRGAYQETQYF. The CDR3 DNA sequence: TGTGCCAGCAGCGCCTCTCCAGGGAGGGGCGCGTACCAAGAGACCCAGTACTTC.

This clone is a singleton in its sample. The chain employs TRBV7-2 and TRBJ1-4; unclear D gene. The germline CDR1 and CDR2 sequences are SGHTA and FQGNSA. Trimming pared 2 bases from V and 5 bases from J, leaving 12 bases between. The CDR3 totals 15 residues. The CDR3 DNA reads TGTGCCAGCAGCTTATCGAGCGCCACGAATGAAAAACTGTTTTTT. This translates into CASSLSSATNEKLFF.

The V call is TRBV10-3, the J call TRBJ2-1, with a weak D call TRBD2 (6 bases). The CDR3 has 14 amino acids. Germline V gene lookup returns CDR1 ENHRY and CDR2 SYGVKD. Trimming took off 7 bases at V and 0 bases at J, with 10 bases between the two ends. This CDR3 reads CAIKRANSYNEQFF. The CDR3 DNA reads as TGTGCCATCAAGCGGGCCAACTCCTACAATGAGCAGTTCTTC.